The following is a TCR beta chain sequence with its context. Its antigen is currently unknown. The entry originates in a study of high-grade serous ovarian cancer treatment subgroups. In the study overall: Samples averaged 14,192 reads and thousands of unique TCR beta rearrangements.

Tumor tissue was taken before any definitive surgery or chemotherapy was given. Study-wide results and caveats: Spatial context was lost because tumors were sequenced in bulk. Different patients shared almost no repertoire; same-patient tumors shared about 0.1 to 0.79. CDR1 and CDR2 were left unanalyzed; analyses focused on CDR3.

With 6 bases clipped from V and 8 bases from J, the junction kept 9 bases outside the gene matches. This CDR3 spans 13 amino acids. The germline CDR1 and CDR2 sequences are MNHEY and SMNVEV (reference sequence). The repertoire was sequenced with immunoSEQ multiplex PCR; TCRdb's copy has only in-frame clones and lacks some. The profile covers about 16,000 clones, with approximately 87% appearing a single time and about 6.3% taken by the ten largest. The specimen sequenced was tumor tissue. V and J are TRBV27 and TRBJ1-1, with 7 positions matching TRBD1. The receptor was derived from a human donor with high-grade serous ovarian cancer. CDR3 bases: TGTGCCAGCAGGAGACAGGGCAGGTTAGAAGCTTTCTTT. The encoded protein is CASRRQGRLEAFF.